A single sample gave rise to the 27 T cell receptor beta chains below, sequenced in a study of blood T cells in healthy people across ages. Through a sample-barcoded 5' primer and a J-beta primer mix, a second PCR was run for roughly 7 to 12 cycles. TCRdb analysed the 5' RACE reads with MiXCR anew, one entry per CDR3 protein. The table records 600,000 to 1,000,000 distinct CDR3 sequences, 55% to 75% of them present only once. The specimen sequenced was blood. These receptors were obtained from a man in his thirties or forties in good health.

The rearrangement links TRBV5-1 to TRBJ2-1; 8 bases line up with TRBD2. CDR3 size: 18 residues. CDR1 and CDR2 from the germline V gene are SGHRS and YFSETQ. The J segment lost 9 bases and the V segment lost 7 bases, leaving 24 bases of the junction unmatched. The CDR3: CASDYAGKIGAGVGEQFF. The CDR3, as DNA: TGCGCCAGCGATTACGCGGGCAAGATCGGAGCGGGGGTCGGTGAGCAGTTCTTC.

For this clonotype: Because the CDR3 is missing its conserved closing phenylalanine or tryptophan, this is likely a read error. The chain has TRBV11-2 and TRBJ2-5; D not certain. Per the germline V gene, CDR1 is SGHAT and CDR2 is FQNNGV. The CDR3 spans 13 residues. V was pared by 5 bases and J by 0 bases, with 7 bases between. The CDR3 bases are TGTGCCAGCAGCCCTGGACACCAAGAGACCCAGTACCTC. It is translated as CASSPGHQETQYL.

This chain uses TRBV20-1 with TRBJ2-1; 8 bases are shared with TRBD2. V trimming: 3 bases; J trimming: 6 bases; junction bases outside the gene matches: 13. The CDR3 length is 16 residues. Germline assignment: CDR1 DFQATT and CDR2 SNEGSKA (reference sequence). This chain's CDR3 is CSASGRAIGNTNEQFF. As DNA, the CDR3 is TGCAGTGCTAGCGGGAGGGCCATCGGGAATACCAATGAGCAGTTCTTC.

This sequence joins TRBV7-9 and TRBJ2-7, with 7 bases matching TRBD1. Trimming took 5 bases from V and 1 from J; bases not matched to a gene: 8. Germline V gene sequence: CDR1 SEHNR, CDR2 FQNEAQ (reference sequence). CDR3 length: 15 amino acids. This CDR3 reads CASSNDRDPSYEQYF. The CDR3 nucleotides are TGTGCCAGCAGCAATGACAGGGACCCGTCCTACGAGCAGTACTTC.

This clonotype was recorded a few times. This chain links TRBV2 with TRBJ2-4; 11 bases match TRBD2. The closer fit of TRBJ2-7 to the DNA end suggests the J call may be wrong. This CDR3 comprises 15 residues. Per the germline V gene, CDR1 is SNHLY and CDR2 is FYNNEI. CDR3 sequence: CASSGASGGSYEQYF. In DNA form, the CDR3 reads TGTGCCAGCAGTGGGGCTAGCGGGGGGTCCTACGAGCAGTACTTC.

This clonotype has just one count. The chain carries TRBV7-2 and TRBJ2-5, with D unclear. Trimming removed 7 bases at V and 2 bases at J, with 17 bases between. Germline CDR1 and CDR2: SGHTA and FQGNSA. The CDR3 has 15 residues. This chain's CDR3 is CASTLNRLGQETQYF. The CDR3 DNA follows: TGTGCCAGCACCTTGAATAGATTGGGGCAAGAGACCCAGTACTTC.

This clonotype was recorded a few times. This chain joins TRBV13 and TRBJ2-7; TRBD1 aligns across 7 bases. V shed 10 bases, J shed 5 bases, and the junction held 11 bases outside the gene matches. The CDR3 runs 13 residues. In germline, CDR1 is PRHDT, CDR2 FYEKMQ (reference sequence). Here the CDR3 DNA reads TGTGCCACCTCCTTGGACAGGTTCCACGAGCAGTACTTC. Protein sequence: CATSLDRFHEQYF.

This clonotype was counted only a few times. The chain links TRBV25-1 to TRBJ2-6, with TRBD1 matching 11 bases. The CDR3 consists of 17 residues. After removal of 7 bases from V and 3 bases from J, the junction contained 8 bases not matched to a gene. The germline V gene has CDR1 MGHDK and CDR2 SYGVNS. The CDR3 DNA follows: TGTGCCAGCACAGGACAGGGGGCTGTGGTTGGGGCCAACGTCCTGACTTTC. It codes for CASTGQGAVVGANVLTF.

In its sample, this clonotype was seen a few times. This rearrangement joins TRBV12-3 or TRBV12-4 to TRBJ2-1; the D gene is possibly TRBD2 (5 bases). Deletions cut 4 bases from V and 1 base from J, with 11 bases between. This CDR3 has 15 residues. The CDR3 loop reads CASSSPWRSYNEQFF. CDR3 coding DNA: TGTGCCAGCAGTTCTCCCTGGAGGTCCTACAATGAGCAGTTCTTC.

The V and J genes are TRBV6-5 and TRBJ2-4; D is perhaps TRBD1 (5 bases). The J call may be in error: the DNA end matches TRBJ2-7 better. Germline V lookup: CDR1 MNHEY, CDR2 SVGAGI. The CDR3 spans 14 residues. CDR3 in amino acids: CASSYVSGINEQYF. The CDR3 DNA reads as TGTGCCAGCAGTTACGTGTCAGGGATTAACGAGCAGTACTTC.

This clonotype was recorded at least ten times. The CDR3 protein is CASSLIGETQYF. The CDR3 DNA reads TGTGCCAGCAGCTTAATTGGGGAGACCCAGTACTTC. J is TRBJ2-5 and V is TRBV12-3 or TRBV12-4; D is undetermined. Between the trimmed V and J ends, which lost 6 bases and 5 bases, there was a span of 10 bases. The CDR3 is 12 residues long.

The chain links TRBV27 to TRBJ1-1; the D is unclear. CDR1 is MNHEY and CDR2 is SMNVEV in the germline V gene (reference sequence). Trimming pared 4 bases from V and 1 base from J, leaving 13 bases between. This CDR3 region has 15 residues. CDR3 nucleotide sequence: TGTGCCAGCAGTTCCGGGGAGACTTGGAACACTGAAGCTTTCTTT. It specifies CASSSGETWNTEAFF.

The chain has TRBV20-1 and TRBJ2-5, with 11 positions matching TRBD2. The J call could be wrong; TRBJ2-7 is a better fit for the DNA end. The length of the CDR3 is 16 residues. Germline values: CDR1 DFQATT, CDR2 SNEGSKA (reference sequence). The CDR3 here is CSATLAGVTGMYEQYF. CDR3 nucleotides: TGCAGTGCTACACTAGCGGGAGTCACCGGGATGTACGAGCAGTACTTC.

This clonotype was seen a few times. The chain employs TRBV18 and TRBJ1-6; D remains ambiguous. V was clipped by 3 bases and J by 7 bases, with 19 bases between them. CDR3 length: 17 residues. CDR1 and CDR2 (germline): KGHSH, LQKENI. CDR3 bases: TGTGCCAGCTCACCCCAAGAGGACGGGAGGAAGAATTCACCCCTCCACTTT. Translating it yields CASSPQEDGRKNSPLHF.

This clonotype was seen only once. The J gene is TRBJ1-4, the V gene TRBV15; possible D gene TRBD1, 6 bases. The V end was cut by 5 bases, the J end by 6 bases, with 10 bases between. From germline, CDR1 is LNHNV and CDR2 YYDKDF (reference sequence). This CDR3 has 13 amino acids. The CDR3, as DNA: TGTGCCACCAGCGCGTGGACAGATGAAAAACTGTTTTTT. Translating it yields CATSAWTDEKLFF. Supplemented by reference TRBV15 and TRBJ1-4, the full variable domain reads DAMVIQNPRYQVTQFGKPVTLSCSQTLNHNVMYWYQQKSSQAPKLLFHYYDKDFNNEADTPDNFQSRRPNTSFCFLDIRSPGLGDTAMYLCATSAWTDEKLFFGSGTQLSVL.

The chain couples TRBV28 to TRBJ2-7, with TRBD1 matching over 8 bases. Germline CDR1 MDHEN, CDR2 SYDVKM. The trim removed 3 bases at V and 3 bases at J, leaving 7 bases unmatched. The CDR3 loop spans 15 amino acids. CDR3 sequence: CASSLDRAGVYEQYF. DNA of the CDR3: TGTGCCAGCAGTTTGGACAGGGCAGGGGTCTACGAGCAGTACTTC.

This clonotype occurred a few times. This sequence joins TRBV29-1 and TRBJ2-2; TRBD2 matches at 12 bases. CDR1 and CDR2 (germline): SQVTM, ANQGSEA. The CDR3 runs to 16 residues. The V gene end was trimmed by 4 bases and the J gene end by 5 bases; junction bases not matched to a gene: 8. The DNA of the CDR3 is TGCAGCGTTGGGACTAGCGGGATGCCCGCAACCGGGGAGCTGTTTTTT. This codes for CSVGTSGMPATGELFF.

This rearrangement joins TRBV7-9 to TRBJ1-4; D call uncertain. Germline V lookup: CDR1 SEHNR, CDR2 FQNEAQ (reference sequence). CDR3 length equals 14 residues. V lost 5 bases and J 8 bases, leaving 15 bases between the germline ends. The CDR3 is CASSPARLGEKLFF. DNA of the CDR3: TGTGCCAGCAGCCCGGCCCGGTTGGGAGAAAAACTGTTTTTT.

The V and J genes are TRBV6-2 or TRBV6-3 and TRBJ2-5; tentative D call: TRBD2 (6 bases). Judging by the DNA end, TRBJ2-7 fits better; the J call may be wrong. Germline lookup yields CDR1 MNHEY and CDR2 SVGEGT. CDR3 length: 17 amino acids. DNA for the CDR3: TGTGCCAGCAGTTTTGGGCGGAACGGGGGAAGGACGGACGAGCAGTACTTC. Translated: CASSFGRNGGRTDEQYF.

Points on this clonotype: A junction boundary mismatches the germline segment, possibly from a read error. The chain links TRBV10-3 to TRBJ1-4; tentatively, D is TRBD1 (5 bases). The CDR3 has 15 amino acids. Germline CDR1 reads ENHRY; CDR2 reads SYGVKD. In DNA form, the CDR3 reads TGTGCCATCAGTGATACCGGGGCGGGTAATGAAGAACTGTTTTTT. Its protein product is CAISDTGAGNEELFF.

The chain uses TRBV11-2 and TRBJ2-7; no reliable D call. The V end was cut by 3 bases, the J end by 2 bases, with 8 bases between. Per the germline V gene, CDR1 is SGHAT and CDR2 is FQNNGV. The CDR3 has 13 residues. CDR3 DNA sequence: TGTGCCAGCAGCTTCCAGTTAACCTACGAGCAGTACTTC. The encoded protein is CASSFQLTYEQYF.

This clonotype was seen only a few times. J is TRBJ2-5 and V is TRBV7-2; TRBD2 matches at 9 bases. CDR1 is SGHTA and CDR2 is FQGNSA in the germline V gene. CDR3 size: 17 residues. With 1 base clipped from V and 5 bases from J, the junction kept 11 bases outside the gene matches. For the CDR3, the DNA is TGTGCCAGCAGCTTAGAGCTAGCGGGATCGGGAGTGGAGACCCAGTACTTC. Translation: CASSLELAGSGVETQYF.

The genes are TRBV15 and TRBJ2-5, with D perhaps matching TRBD1 (7 bases). There are 14 residues in the CDR3. V was cut by 4 bases and J by 4 bases, with 13 bases left in between. The germline CDR1 and CDR2 sequences are LNHNV and YYDKDF (reference sequence). The CDR3 loop reads CATSTRQGGETQYF. Here the CDR3 DNA reads TGTGCCACCAGCACAAGACAGGGAGGAGAGACCCAGTACTTC. Looking up the rest from reference TRBV15 and TRBJ2-5 gives the full variable domain: DAMVIQNPRYQVTQFGKPVTLSCSQTLNHNVMYWYQQKSSQAPKLLFHYYDKDFNNEADTPDNFQSRRPNTSFCFLDIRSPGLGDTAMYLCATSTRQGGETQYFGPGTRLLVL.

For the CDR3, the DNA is TGTGCCAGCAGCCAACAGCGTTTGGAGCAGTACTTC. Protein product: CASSQQRLEQYF. This chain joins TRBV7-2 and TRBJ2-7; D ambiguous. The CDR3 contains 12 residues. Germline V gives CDR1 SGHTA, CDR2 FQGNSA. V lost 5 bases and J 7 bases, leaving 12 bases between the germline ends.

The gene calls are TRBV10-3 and TRBJ1-1; unclear D gene. CDR1 and CDR2 from the germline V gene are ENHRY and SYGVKD. CDR3 length equals 13 residues. V was pared by 4 bases and J by 7 bases, with 13 bases between. For the CDR3, the DNA is TGTGCCATCAGTGGGTCTACGGAGGGTGAAGCTTTCTTT. Translation: CAISGSTEGEAFF.

Only a few counts were recorded for this clonotype. The chain carries TRBV27 and TRBJ2-1; 7 nucleotides agree with TRBD2. Germline CDR1 MNHEY, CDR2 SMNVEV (reference sequence). The J segment lost 9 bases and the V segment lost 7 bases, leaving 18 bases of the junction unmatched. CDR3 length: 16 amino acids. The DNA of the CDR3 is TGTGCCAGCACCAAGACTAGCTCGCTCCCGGGATTTGAGCAGTTCTTC. Amino acid sequence: CASTKTSSLPGFEQFF.

The J gene is TRBJ1-4, the V gene TRBV4-2; 8 bases line up with TRBD1. The CDR3 covers 17 residues. Germline V gene lookup returns CDR1 LGHNA and CDR2 YNFKEQ. Losses at the gene ends were 1 base for V and 8 bases for J; bases not matched to a gene: 12. CDR3 protein: CASSQASRGQGWEKLFF. CDR3 nucleotides: TGTGCCAGCAGCCAAGCCTCCCGAGGACAGGGCTGGGAAAAACTGTTTTTT.